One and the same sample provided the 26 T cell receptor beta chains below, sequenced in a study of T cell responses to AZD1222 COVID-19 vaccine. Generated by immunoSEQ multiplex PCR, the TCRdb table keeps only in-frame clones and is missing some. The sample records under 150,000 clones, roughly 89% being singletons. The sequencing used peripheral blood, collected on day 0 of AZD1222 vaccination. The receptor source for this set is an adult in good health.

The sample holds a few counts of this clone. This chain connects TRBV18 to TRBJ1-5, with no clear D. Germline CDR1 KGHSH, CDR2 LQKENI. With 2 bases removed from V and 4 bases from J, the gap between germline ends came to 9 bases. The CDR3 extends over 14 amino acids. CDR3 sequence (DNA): TGTGCCAGCTCACCAGTACACGGAAATCAGCCCCAGCATTTT. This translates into CASSPVHGNQPQHF.

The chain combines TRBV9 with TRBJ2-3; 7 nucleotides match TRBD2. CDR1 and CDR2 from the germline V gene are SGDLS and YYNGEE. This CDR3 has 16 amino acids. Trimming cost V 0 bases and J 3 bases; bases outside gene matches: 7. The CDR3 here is CASSVVTASGTDTQYF. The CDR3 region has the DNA TGTGCCAGCAGCGTAGTTACGGCTAGCGGTACAGATACGCAGTATTTT.

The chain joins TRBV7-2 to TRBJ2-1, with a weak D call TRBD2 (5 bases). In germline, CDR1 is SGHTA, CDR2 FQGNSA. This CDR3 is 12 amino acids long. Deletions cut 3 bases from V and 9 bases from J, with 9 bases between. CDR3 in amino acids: CASSLTGSEQFF. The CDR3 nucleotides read TGTGCCAGCAGCTTGACGGGGAGTGAGCAGTTCTTC.

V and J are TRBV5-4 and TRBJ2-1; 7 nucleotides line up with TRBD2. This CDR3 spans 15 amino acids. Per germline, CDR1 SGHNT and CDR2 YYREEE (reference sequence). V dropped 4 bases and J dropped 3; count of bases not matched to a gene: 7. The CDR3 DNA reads TGTGCCAGCAGCCCTTGGGGGGGGGACTACAATGAGCAGTTCTTC. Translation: CASSPWGGDYNEQFF.

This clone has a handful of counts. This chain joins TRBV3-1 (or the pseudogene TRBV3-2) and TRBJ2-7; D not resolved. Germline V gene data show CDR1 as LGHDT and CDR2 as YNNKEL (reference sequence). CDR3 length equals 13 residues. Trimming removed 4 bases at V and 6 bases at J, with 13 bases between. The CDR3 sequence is CASSPTVMGEQYF. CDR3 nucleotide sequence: TGTGCCAGCAGCCCAACAGTCATGGGCGAGCAGTACTTC.

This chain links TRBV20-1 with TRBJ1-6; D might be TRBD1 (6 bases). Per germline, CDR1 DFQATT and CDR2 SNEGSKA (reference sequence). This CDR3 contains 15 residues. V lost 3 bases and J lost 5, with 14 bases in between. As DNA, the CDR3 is TGCAGTGCTAGTGTTCGACAGGCGGATAATTCACCCCTCCACTTT. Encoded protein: CSASVRQADNSPLHF.

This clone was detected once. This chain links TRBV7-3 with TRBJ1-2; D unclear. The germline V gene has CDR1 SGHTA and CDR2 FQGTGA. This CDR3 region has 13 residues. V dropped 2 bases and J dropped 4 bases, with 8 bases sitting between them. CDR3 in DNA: TGTGCCAGCAGCTTAGGGCAGAGCTATGGCTACACCTTC. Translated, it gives CASSLGQSYGYTF. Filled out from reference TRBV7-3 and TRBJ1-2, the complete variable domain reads GAGVSQTPSNKVTEKGKYVELRCDPISGHTALYWYRQSLGQGPEFLIYFQGTGAADDSGLPNDRFFAVRPEGSVSTLKIQRTERGDSAVYLCASSLGQSYGYTFGSGTRLTVV.

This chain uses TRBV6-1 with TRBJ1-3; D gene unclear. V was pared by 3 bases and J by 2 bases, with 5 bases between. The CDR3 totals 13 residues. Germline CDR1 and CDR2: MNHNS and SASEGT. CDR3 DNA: TGTGCCAGCAGTGATGTGCCTGGAAACACCATATATTTT. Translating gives CASSDVPGNTIYF.

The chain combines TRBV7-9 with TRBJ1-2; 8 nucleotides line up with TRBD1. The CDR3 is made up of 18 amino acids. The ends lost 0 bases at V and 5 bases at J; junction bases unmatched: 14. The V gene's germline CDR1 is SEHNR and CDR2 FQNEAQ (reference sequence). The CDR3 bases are TGTGCCAGCAGCTTAGCGCATTTAGCCCAGGGGGCGCCGTATGGCTACACCTTC. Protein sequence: CASSLAHLAQGAPYGYTF.

CDR3 DNA: TGCGCCAGCAGCCAAGATTCACTCGTCACAGATACGCAGTATTTT. Its protein is CASSQDSLVTDTQYF. The chain has TRBV4-1 and TRBJ2-3; D is unclear. V lost 0 bases to trimming and J lost 2 bases, with 9 bases between them. This CDR3 has 15 residues. Germline CDR1 and CDR2: MGHRA and YSYEKL.

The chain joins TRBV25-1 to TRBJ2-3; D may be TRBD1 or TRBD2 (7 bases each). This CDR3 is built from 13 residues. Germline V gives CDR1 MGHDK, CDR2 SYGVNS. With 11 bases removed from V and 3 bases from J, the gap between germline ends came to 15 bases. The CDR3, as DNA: TGTGCCGCCAGGGGGGGAACGACAGATACGCAGTATTTT. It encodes CAARGGTTDTQYF.

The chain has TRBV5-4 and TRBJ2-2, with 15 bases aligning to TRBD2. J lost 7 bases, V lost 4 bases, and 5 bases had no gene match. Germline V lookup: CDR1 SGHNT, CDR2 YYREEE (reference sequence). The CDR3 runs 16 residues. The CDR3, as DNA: TGTGCCAGCAGCGCCGGACTAGCGGGGGGGGGCGGGGAGCTGTTTTTT. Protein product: CASSAGLAGGGGELFF.

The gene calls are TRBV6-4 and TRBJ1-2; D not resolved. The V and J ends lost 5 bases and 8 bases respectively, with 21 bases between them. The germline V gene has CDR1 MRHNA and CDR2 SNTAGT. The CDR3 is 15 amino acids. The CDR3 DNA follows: TGTGCCAGCAGTCCCACCGGAACAGACTTTTCCGGCTACACCTTC. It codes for CASSPTGTDFSGYTF.

The CDR3 DNA reads TGTGCCAGCTCACAAGGGACATCCTACGAGCAGTACTTC. Translation gives CASSQGTSYEQYF. The chain is built from TRBV18 and TRBJ2-7, with D maybe TRBD1 (6 bases). Per germline, CDR1 KGHSH and CDR2 LQKENI. V was shortened by 4 bases and J by 1 base, with 8 bases between the two germline ends. The CDR3 totals 13 residues.

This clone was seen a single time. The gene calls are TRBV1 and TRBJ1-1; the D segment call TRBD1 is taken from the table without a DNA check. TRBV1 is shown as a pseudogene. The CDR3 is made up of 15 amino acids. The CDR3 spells CTSSQDRGLGHEAFF. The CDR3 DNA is TGCACCAGCAGCCAGGACAGGGGCCTGGGGCATGAAGCTTTCTTT.

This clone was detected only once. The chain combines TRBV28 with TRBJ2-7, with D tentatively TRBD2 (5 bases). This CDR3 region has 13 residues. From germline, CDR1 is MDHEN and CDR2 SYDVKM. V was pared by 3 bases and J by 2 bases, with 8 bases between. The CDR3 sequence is CASSFGGTYEQYF. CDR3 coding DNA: TGTGCCAGCAGTTTCGGAGGAACCTACGAGCAGTACTTC.

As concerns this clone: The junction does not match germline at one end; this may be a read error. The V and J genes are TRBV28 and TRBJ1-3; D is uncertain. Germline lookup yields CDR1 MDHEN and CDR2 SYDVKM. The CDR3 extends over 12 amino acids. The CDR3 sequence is CASTLRGNTIYF. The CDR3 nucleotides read TGTGCCAGCACTTTACGGGGAAACACCATATATTTT.

The DNA of the CDR3 is TGTGCCAGCAGTTTATCGGTGGAACCCGGTGTCTACGAGCAGTACTTC. This translates into CASSLSVEPGVYEQYF. The chain is built from TRBV27 and TRBJ2-7; no firm D call. The V end lost 0 bases, the J end lost 3 bases, and 15 bases lay between the germline ends. The length of the CDR3 is 16 residues. CDR1 MNHEY and CDR2 SMNVEV come from the germline V gene (reference sequence).

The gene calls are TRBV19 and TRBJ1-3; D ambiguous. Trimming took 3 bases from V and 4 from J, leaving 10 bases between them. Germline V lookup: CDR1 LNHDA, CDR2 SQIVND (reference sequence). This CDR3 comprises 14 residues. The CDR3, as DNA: TGTGCCAGTAGTATGCGGAGGGTCGGAAACACCATATATTTT. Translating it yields CASSMRRVGNTIYF.

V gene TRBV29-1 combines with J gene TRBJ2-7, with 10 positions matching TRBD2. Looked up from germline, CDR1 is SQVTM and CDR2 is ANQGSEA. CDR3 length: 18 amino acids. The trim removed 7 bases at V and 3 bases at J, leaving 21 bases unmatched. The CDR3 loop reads CSALGLADTLRGFYEQYF. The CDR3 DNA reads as TGCAGCGCCCTCGGACTAGCGGACACCCTCCGGGGATTCTACGAGCAGTACTTC.

CDR3 region: CASSIGPTAIQYF. The CDR3 DNA reads as TGTGCCAGCAGCATCGGACCCACCGCCATTCAGTACTTC. The chain combines TRBV5-8 with TRBJ2-4; D not certain. This CDR3 has 13 residues. The germline V gene has CDR1 SGHTS and CDR2 YDEGEE. The V and J ends lost 4 bases and 9 bases respectively, with 14 bases between them.

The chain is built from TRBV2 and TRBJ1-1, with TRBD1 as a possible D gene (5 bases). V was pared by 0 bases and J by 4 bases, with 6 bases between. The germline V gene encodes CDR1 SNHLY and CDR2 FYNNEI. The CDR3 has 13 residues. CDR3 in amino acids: CASSEAQVTEAFF. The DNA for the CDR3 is TGTGCCAGCAGTGAAGCACAGGTCACTGAAGCTTTCTTT. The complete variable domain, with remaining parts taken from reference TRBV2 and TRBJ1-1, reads EPEVTQTPSHQVTQMGQEVILRCVPISNHLYFYWYRQILGQKVEFLVSFYNNEISEKSEIFDDQFSVERPDGSNFTLKIRSTKLEDSAMYFCASSEAQVTEAFFGQGTRLTVV.

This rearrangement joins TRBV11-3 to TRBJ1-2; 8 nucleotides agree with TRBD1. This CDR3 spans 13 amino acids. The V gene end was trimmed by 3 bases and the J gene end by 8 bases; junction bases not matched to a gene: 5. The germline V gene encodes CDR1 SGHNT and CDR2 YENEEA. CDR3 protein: CASSFKQGGGYTF. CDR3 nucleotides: TGTGCCAGCAGCTTTAAACAGGGGGGAGGCTACACCTTC. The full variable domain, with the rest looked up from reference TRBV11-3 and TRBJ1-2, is EAGVVQSPRYKIIEKKQPVAFWCNPISGHNTLYWYLQNLGQGPELLIRYENEEAVDDSQLPKDRFSAERLKGVDSTLKIQPAELGDSAVYLCASSFKQGGGYTFGSGTRLTVV.

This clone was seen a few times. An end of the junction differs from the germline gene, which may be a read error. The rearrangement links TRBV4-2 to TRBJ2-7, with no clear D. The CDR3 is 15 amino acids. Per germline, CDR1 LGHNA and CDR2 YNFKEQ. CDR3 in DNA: TGTGCCAGCAGCCAGGAATATGAGCCCCAGGACGAACAGTACTTC. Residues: CASSQEYEPQDEQYF.

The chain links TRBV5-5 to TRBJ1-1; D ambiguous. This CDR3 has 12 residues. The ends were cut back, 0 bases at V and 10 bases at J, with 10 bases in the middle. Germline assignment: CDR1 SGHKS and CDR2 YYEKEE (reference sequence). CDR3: CASSLESVGAFF. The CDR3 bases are TGTGCCAGCAGCTTGGAATCCGTTGGAGCTTTCTTT.

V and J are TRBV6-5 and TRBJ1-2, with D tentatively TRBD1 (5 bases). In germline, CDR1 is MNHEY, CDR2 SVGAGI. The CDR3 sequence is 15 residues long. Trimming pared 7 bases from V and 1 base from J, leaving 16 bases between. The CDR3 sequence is CASIGTASLNYGYTF. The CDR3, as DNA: TGTGCCAGCATCGGGACGGCCTCCCTTAACTATGGCTACACCTTC.